This TCR beta chain appears in the sequencing data of a study of blood T cells in healthy people across ages. A second roughly 7 to 11 cycle PCR used barcoded and J-beta primers. TCRdb ran MiXCR on the 5' RACE reads and lists one entry per CDR3 protein. This table holds 2 million or so distinct CDR3 sequences, around 50% found once. The CDR3 sequence is 12 residues long. The germline gives CDR1 DFQATT, CDR2 SNEGSKA (reference sequence). The V end was cut by 3 bases, the J end by 7 bases, with 10 bases between. Comments on this clonotype: Antigen specificity is unknown.

Study-wide points: Among long-lived donors, naive CD4+ cells were more numerous and diversity higher than in aged donors. There was a strong correlation between TCR beta diversity and naive T cell percentage. Because sorting was not performed, PBMCs prevented conclusive naive versus antigen-experienced comparison.

The chain recombines TRBV20-1 with TRBJ2-1; D is perhaps TRBD1 (6 bases). Sequenced sample: blood. This receptor was taken from a woman in her 40s in good health. CDR3 protein: CSASQGRNEQFF. For the CDR3, the DNA is TGCAGTGCTAGTCAGGGGCGGAATGAGCAGTTCTTC.